This T cell receptor beta chain emerged from a study of T cell changes during pregnancy in multiple sclerosis (dated 2019 in TCRdb). Broadly, across the study: The study examined how the T cell repertoire changed over the course of pregnancy in women with multiple sclerosis.

The germline V gene (reference sequence) sets CDR1 to LNHDA and CDR2 to SQIVND. Counted from cysteine to phenylalanine, this CDR3 has 15 amino acids. Only the CDR3 part of the read is kept: 45 bases, read in frame from the first base. At the junction V is shortened by 5 bases and J by 0 bases, with 11 bases in between. In regard to this clone: Its target antigen remains unknown. Per-nucleotide qualities are absent, and no much larger clonotype sits a single base away.

The method behind the library was the immunoSEQ multiplex PCR assay. TCRdb retrieved this table from immuneACCESS and kept in-frame rearrangements only. Not all clones are present; in checked studies, unresolved V genes account for under half, and no reason is known for the remainder. This sample lists 30,000 to 40,000 clones; 89% were detected once. Approximately 4.7% of the sample lies in the top ten. This chain is built from TRBV19 and TRBJ1-5; no D gene can be assigned with confidence. The receptor comes from a female donor with multiple sclerosis, enrolled in a pregnancy study. The sample was CD8+ T cells from peripheral blood mononuclear cells, taken in the first trimester of pregnancy. The sequenced DNA is TGTGCCAGTAGTTCCACTAGAAATAGCAATCAGCCCCAGCATTTT. This sequence encodes CASSSTRNSNQPQHF.